Below are 22 T cell receptor beta chains sequenced from a single sample in a study of cytomegalovirus exposure and HLA in healthy donors. Use of 60 Vbeta and 13 Jbeta primers characterized the PCR. Sequenced by immunoSEQ multiplex PCR; TCRdb stores in-frame clones only, minus some. Here the sample spans under 70,000 clones, 77% being singletons. Sequencing was carried out using PBMCs. Receptor source: a female donor in good health and CMV-seronegative.

This clone has only one observation. The rearrangement uses TRBV2 and TRBJ1-1; D is unresolved. Trimming left V 4 bases short and J 1 base short, with 10 bases between. The CDR3 covers 14 residues. From germline, CDR1 is SNHLY and CDR2 FYNNEI. As DNA, the CDR3 is TGTGCCAGCAGTGGGTACAGCTCGAACACTGAAGCTTTCTTT. Translating gives CASSGYSSNTEAFF. Together with reference TRBV2 and TRBJ1-1, the CDR3 gives the full variable domain: EPEVTQTPSHQVTQMGQEVILRCVPISNHLYFYWYRQILGQKVEFLVSFYNNEISEKSEIFDDQFSVERPDGSNFTLKIRSTKLEDSAMYFCASSGYSSNTEAFFGQGTRLTVV.

CDR3 sequence (DNA): TGTGCCATCAGTGACCGGGACAGGGGAAACAATGAGCAGTTCTTC. Protein product: CAISDRDRGNNEQFF. This sequence joins TRBV10-3 and TRBJ2-1; TRBD1 agrees at 10 bases. CDR1 and CDR2 from the germline V gene are ENHRY and SYGVKD. CDR3 length equals 15 residues. The ends lost 3 bases at V and 5 bases at J; junction bases unmatched: 4.

The chain uses TRBV2 and TRBJ2-2; 9 bases agree with TRBD1. V trimming: 5 bases; J trimming: 1 base; junction bases outside the gene matches: 5. CDR1 is SNHLY and CDR2 is FYNNEI in the germline V gene. The CDR3 runs to 16 residues. The CDR3 loop is CASSPGQGWNTGELFF. DNA for the CDR3: TGTGCCAGCAGTCCGGGACAGGGCTGGAACACCGGGGAGCTGTTTTTT.

The V and J genes are TRBV13 and TRBJ2-1, with 7 bases identical to TRBD2. The trim removed 1 base at V and 9 bases at J, leaving 3 bases unmatched. The germline V gene encodes CDR1 PRHDT and CDR2 FYEKMQ (reference sequence). The CDR3 loop spans 13 amino acids. The CDR3 DNA reads TGTGCCAGCAGCTTAGCAGGGAGGGGTGAGCAGTTCTTC. It translates to CASSLAGRGEQFF. The full variable domain, with the rest looked up from reference TRBV13 and TRBJ2-1, is AAGVIQSPRHLIKEKRETATLKCYPIPRHDTVYWYQQGPGQDPQFLISFYEKMQSDKGSIPDRFSAQQFSDYHSELNMSSLELGDSALYFCASSLAGRGEQFFGPGTRLTVL.

This clone was seen more than once but under ten times. This sequence joins TRBV2 and TRBJ1-5; TRBD1 matches 10 bases. The CDR3 spans 15 residues. Germline CDR1 is SNHLY and CDR2 is FYNNEI. V gave up 6 bases and J gave up 5 bases; unmatched junction bases: 7. For the CDR3, the DNA is TGTGCCAGCAGACCGGGACAGGGGAAAGATCAGCCCCAGCATTTT. Protein sequence: CASRPGQGKDQPQHF.

This sequence joins TRBV19 and TRBJ2-1; D may be TRBD1 (5 bases). The V end lost 5 bases, the J end lost 2 bases, and 13 bases lay between the germline ends. CDR3 length: 15 residues. CDR1 and CDR2 (germline): LNHDA, SQIVND (reference sequence). CDR3 sequence reads: CASSEDTGPYNEQFF. In DNA, the CDR3 is TGTGCCAGTAGTGAGGACACCGGTCCCTACAATGAGCAGTTCTTC.

The gene calls are TRBV5-1 and TRBJ2-3; 8 positions agree with TRBD1. Germline trimming cut 4 bases from V and 0 bases from J; bases unmatched to any gene: 7. CDR1 and CDR2 (germline): SGHRS, YFSETQ. CDR3 length: 16 residues. CDR3 loop: CASSLGTGDSTDTQYF. CDR3 DNA sequence: TGCGCCAGCAGCCTAGGGACAGGCGATAGCACAGATACGCAGTATTTT.

The chain links TRBV4-1 to TRBJ1-2; D gene ambiguous. The length of the CDR3 is 13 residues. Trimming stripped 8 bases from V and 4 bases from J, with 14 bases between. Looked up from germline, CDR1 is MGHRA and CDR2 is YSYEKL. The CDR3: CASDFGRIYGYTF. The CDR3 DNA reads TGCGCCAGCGACTTCGGGAGGATCTATGGCTACACCTTC.

The chain links TRBV9 to TRBJ2-5; possibly TRBD1 for D (7 bases). Trimming took 2 bases from V and 5 from J, leaving 19 bases between them. The CDR3 consists of 16 residues. Germline V gives CDR1 SGDLS, CDR2 YYNGEE. CDR3 sequence (DNA): TGTGCCAGCAGCGTCTCGTGGAGGGGGCTTGAGGAGACCCAGTACTTC. Translation gives CASSVSWRGLEETQYF.

The chain recombines TRBV11-2 with TRBJ2-4; D ambiguous. With 4 bases removed from V and 7 bases from J, the gap between germline ends came to 23 bases. Germline assignment: CDR1 SGHAT and CDR2 FQNNGV. This CDR3 comprises 17 residues. The CDR3 sequence is CASSSTTSFSGVNIQYF. The CDR3 DNA reads TGTGCCAGCAGCTCCACCACATCCTTCTCCGGAGTTAACATTCAGTACTTC.

The rearrangement joins TRBV5-1 to TRBJ2-1; maybe TRBD1 (6 bases). Trimming pared 0 bases from V and 4 bases from J, leaving 17 bases between. This CDR3 has 17 amino acids. Germline V gives CDR1 SGHRS, CDR2 YFSETQ. The CDR3 region is CASSLVQGSETYNEQFF. CDR3 in DNA: TGCGCCAGCAGCTTGGTTCAGGGGAGTGAAACTTACAATGAGCAGTTCTTC.

This sequence joins TRBV6-5 and TRBJ2-7; TRBD1 matches 10 bases. CDR1 and CDR2 (germline): MNHEY, SVGAGI. This CDR3 has 15 residues. The ends lost 2 bases at V and 6 bases at J; junction bases unmatched: 7. The CDR3 loop reads CASSYGTGEAREQYF. The CDR3 nucleotides are TGTGCCAGCAGTTACGGGACAGGGGAGGCGCGCGAGCAGTACTTC.

The sample holds a few counts of this clone. This chain joins TRBV5-1 and TRBJ1-2, with TRBD1 matching 11 bases. This CDR3 is built from 15 residues. The germline gives CDR1 SGHRS, CDR2 YFSETQ. V lost 4 bases, J lost 8 bases, and 10 bases stayed unmatched. The CDR3 region is CASSPAGQGADGYTF. The CDR3 DNA follows: TGCGCCAGCAGCCCGGCTGGACAGGGGGCCGACGGCTACACCTTC.

The chain links TRBV28 to TRBJ2-7; 9 bases align to TRBD2. CDR1 is MDHEN, CDR2 SYDVKM, per germline. This CDR3 region has 17 residues. With V trimmed by 5 bases and J by 4 bases, 15 bases remained unmatched. CDR3 protein: CASSQFNPGLASYEQYF. In DNA form, the CDR3 reads TGTGCCAGCAGTCAGTTTAATCCGGGACTAGCTTCTTACGAGCAGTACTTC.

The DNA of the CDR3 is TGTGCCAGCAGCTCCACCGGGACAGTGGGAGAAAAACTGTTTTTT. This codes for CASSSTGTVGEKLFF. The V gene is TRBV7-9, the J gene TRBJ1-4, with 7 bases aligning to TRBD1. Per germline, CDR1 SEHNR and CDR2 FQNEAQ (reference sequence). The CDR3 contains 15 residues. V lost 4 bases, J lost 8 bases, and 10 bases stayed unmatched.

This chain uses TRBV7-2 with TRBJ1-1, with no clear D. The CDR3 runs 13 residues. The germline V gene encodes CDR1 SGHTA and CDR2 FQGNSA. V lost 8 bases and J 5 bases, leaving 15 bases between the germline ends. The CDR3 loop reads CASLLLVPTEAFF. The CDR3 nucleotides are TGTGCCAGCCTTCTTCTAGTCCCTACTGAAGCTTTCTTT. The full variable domain, rest sourced from reference TRBV7-2 and TRBJ1-1, is GAGVSQSPSNKVTEKGKDVELRCDPISGHTALYWYRQSLGQGLEFLIYFQGNSAPDKSGLPSDRFSAERTGGSVSTLTIQRTQQEDSAVYLCASLLLVPTEAFFGQGTRLTVV.

The rearrangement joins TRBV29-1 to TRBJ2-7; D may be TRBD1 (7 bases). This CDR3 region has 14 residues. V gave up 1 base and J gave up 2 bases, with 12 bases separating them. Germline V CDR1 and CDR2: SQVTM, ANQGSEA. CDR3 nucleotide sequence: TGCAGCGTTGAAGGGGGGGACAGCGCCTACGAGCAGTACTTC. This translates into CSVEGGDSAYEQYF.

This chain links TRBV18 with TRBJ1-4; D gene ambiguous. The length of the CDR3 is 16 residues. V was trimmed by 1 base and J by 3 bases, leaving 12 bases between them. CDR1 is KGHSH, CDR2 LQKENI, per germline. The CDR3 loop is CASSPRIPTANEKLFF. CDR3 DNA sequence: TGTGCCAGCTCACCACGTATCCCAACAGCTAATGAAAAACTGTTTTTT.

The chain joins TRBV7-2 to TRBJ1-2; D gene unclear. The V gene lost 0 bases and the J gene lost 8 bases, with 10 bases spanning the gap. Germline CDR1 and CDR2: SGHTA and FQGNSA. The CDR3 sequence is 13 residues long. The CDR3 nucleotides read TGTGCCAGCAGCTTAGCGCAAGTGAGGGGCTACACCTTC. Translated, it gives CASSLAQVRGYTF.

V is TRBV5-1 and J is TRBJ2-1, with 8 bases that match TRBD1. V lost 4 bases and J lost 7; bases outside the gene matches: 13. The CDR3 is made up of 16 amino acids. The germline V gene has CDR1 SGHRS and CDR2 YFSETQ. CDR3 coding DNA: TGCGCCAGCAGCCCCCGCCTCGGACAGGGATTTAATGAGCAGTTCTTC. This encodes CASSPRLGQGFNEQFF.

This sequence joins TRBV6-1 and TRBJ2-3; 10 positions match TRBD1. The germline V gene encodes CDR1 MNHNS and CDR2 SASEGT. CDR3 length: 15 amino acids. Losses at the gene ends were 7 bases for V and 5 bases for J; bases not matched to a gene: 9. Here the CDR3 DNA reads TGTGCCAGCACTACCGGGACAGGGGACGTAGATACGCAGTATTTT. It translates to CASTTGTGDVDTQYF.

This sequence joins TRBV30 and TRBJ2-7; 11 bases are a match to TRBD1. Germline CDR1 and CDR2: GTSNPN and SVGIG (reference sequence). The trim removed 0 bases at V and 7 bases at J, leaving 17 bases unmatched. This CDR3 has 18 amino acids. In DNA, the CDR3 is TGTGCCTGGAGTGTTTGGACGACCTACGGACAGGGGGCCCTTGAGCAGTACTTC. It is translated as CAWSVWTTYGQGALEQYF.